This TCR beta chain was recorded in a study of PD-L1 blockade in urothelial cancer. Study-level information: Male sex and bladder-origin urothelial cancer were recorded for twenty-five of 29 patients. A median blood sample held approximately 150,000 T cells and about 89,000 unique TCRs.

Indicated time point: peripheral blood 6 weeks after treatment start. The germline V gene encodes CDR1 LNHDA and CDR2 SQIVND (reference sequence). This CDR3 region has 16 residues. J lost 0 bases, V lost 5 bases, and 9 bases had no gene match. Each PCR reaction had synthetic TCR analog templates spiked into it. Measured with immunoSEQ multiplex PCR; TCRdb has only the in-frame clones, and not every one. The repertoire holds approximately 44,000 clones, roughly nine tenths seen once, with approximately 7.5% in the top ten. This clone was counted only a few times. The sequence derives from a man in his sixties or seventies with urothelial cancer. V and J are TRBV19 and TRBJ2-7; 8 nucleotides match TRBD1. The material was PBMCs, obtained around atezolizumab (anti-PD-L1) treatment. The CDR3 sequence is CASSDLGTGDSYEQYF. The CDR3 region has the DNA TGTGCCAGTAGTGACCTCGGGACAGGCGACTCCTACGAGCAGTACTTC.